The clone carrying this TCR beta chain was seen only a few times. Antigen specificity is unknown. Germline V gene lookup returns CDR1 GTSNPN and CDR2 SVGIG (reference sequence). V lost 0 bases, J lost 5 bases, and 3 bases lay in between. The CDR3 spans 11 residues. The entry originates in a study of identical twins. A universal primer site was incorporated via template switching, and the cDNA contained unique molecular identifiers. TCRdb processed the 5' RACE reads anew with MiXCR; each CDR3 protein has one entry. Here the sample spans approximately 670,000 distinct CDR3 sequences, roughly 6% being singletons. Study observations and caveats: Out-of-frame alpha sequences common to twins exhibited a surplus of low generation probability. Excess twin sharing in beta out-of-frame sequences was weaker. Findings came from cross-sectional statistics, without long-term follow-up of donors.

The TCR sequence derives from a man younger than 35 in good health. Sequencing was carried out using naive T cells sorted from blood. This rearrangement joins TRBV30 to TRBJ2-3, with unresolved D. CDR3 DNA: TGTGCCTGGAGTGTAATAGATACGCAGTATTTT. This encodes CAWSVIDTQYF.